The 26 T cell receptor beta chains given below trace back to one sample, sequenced in a study of tumor and adjacent non-tumor tissue in lung cancer. TCRbeta libraries were built with three rounds of nested PCR, modified from ARM-PCR. MiXCR, applied by TCRdb to the multiplex PCR reads, yields one record per CDR3 protein. Of tens of thousands of distinct CDR3 sequences listed, approximately 68% are singletons. This sample's RNA came from whole unsorted tissue. More than 3 cm separated this lung sample from the edge of the tumor. Sequencing was carried out using distant non-tumor lung tissue. Source of these receptors: a woman aged 50 to 65 with non-small cell lung cancer.

Concerning this clonotype: This CDR3 is missing its conserved last phenylalanine or tryptophan, likely due to a read error. The chain combines TRBV28 with TRBJ2-1; a possible D gene is TRBD1 (5 bases). CDR1 MDHEN and CDR2 SYDVKM come from the germline V gene. This CDR3 region has 21 residues. This chain's CDR3 is CVSSLGVRAYGLDRSYNVQFL. The CDR3 nucleotides read TGTGTCAGCAGTTTAGGGGTTCGGGCTTATGGGCTCGATCGCTCCTACAATGTGCAGTTCTTG.

The genes are TRBV12-3 or TRBV12-4 and TRBJ1-2, with 9 bases aligning to TRBD1. CDR3 size: 13 residues. With 10 bases clipped from V and 10 bases from J, the junction kept 13 bases outside the gene matches. CDR3 sequence: CANSIDRGMNYTF. DNA for the CDR3: TGTGCCAATAGCATCGACAGGGGGATGAACTACACCTTC.

In regard to this clonotype: Possible read error: a much larger clone is one base away. The CDR3 here is CASSQPWGLGDYNEQFF. The CDR3, as DNA: TGCGCCAGCAGCCAACCCTGGGGACTAGGGGATTACAATGAGCAGTTCTTC. J is TRBJ2-1 and V is TRBV4-1, with 8 bases identical to TRBD2. Germline V lookup: CDR1 MGHRA, CDR2 YSYEKL. The junction had 10 bases not matched to a gene; V was cut back by 2 bases and J by 4 bases. There are 17 residues in the CDR3.

Remarks on this clonotype: Likely a read error: the CDR3 ends without its conserved phenylalanine or tryptophan. The J gene is TRBJ1-5, the V gene TRBV4-1; D uncertain. CDR3 length equals 15 residues. Germline CDR1 is MGHRA and CDR2 is YSYEKL. CDR3 sequence reads: CASSQDPTSNQSQHL. The CDR3 DNA reads TGCGCCAGCAGCCAAGACCCGACGAGCAATCAGTCCCAGCATCTT.

A note on this clonotype: Its ends do not fully match the called genes, so a read error is possible. The chain links TRBV11-2 to TRBJ2-7; 7 bases agree with TRBD1. Germline V lookup: CDR1 SGHAT, CDR2 FQNNGV. CDR3 length: 15 residues. The CDR3 nucleotides are TGTGCCGGCAGCCTCTGTACAGGGGTTACCTACGAGCAGTACTTC. Translated: CAGSLCTGVTYEQYF.

This clonotype was picked up many times. V gene TRBV4-3 combines with J gene TRBJ2-5; D possibly corresponds to TRBD2 (6 bases). Germline loops: CDR1 LGHNA, CDR2 YSLEER. Trimming pared 0 bases from V and 1 base from J, leaving 9 bases between. There are 15 residues in the CDR3. In DNA form, the CDR3 reads TGCGCCAGCAGCCAAGATGGAGGGCCCCAAGAGACCCAGTACTTC. Its translation: CASSQDGGPQETQYF.

Concerning this clonotype itself: The germline gene is not matched at one end of the junction; a read error may be the cause. The V and J genes are TRBV11-3 and TRBJ2-3; D tentatively reads TRBD1 or TRBD2 (5 bases each). The CDR3 extends over 13 amino acids. Germline V gene lookup returns CDR1 SGHNT and CDR2 YENEEA. The CDR3 region is CASSHRGTDMQYF. As DNA, the CDR3 is TGTGCCAGTAGCCACCGGGGCACAGATATGCAGTATTTT.

Note on this clonotype: A read error is possible here, since a much larger clone lies one base away. The chain is built from TRBV6-2 or TRBV6-3 and TRBJ2-4; D is unclear. In germline, CDR1 is MNHEY, CDR2 SVGEGT. CDR3 length equals 13 residues. V was clipped by 0 bases and J by 11 bases, with 11 bases between them. The CDR3 coding sequence is TGTGCCAGCAGTTACTCTAGTCCGAACGTTCAGTACTTC. It codes for CASSYSSPNVQYF.

Only a few counts were recorded for this clonotype. J is TRBJ1-2 and V is TRBV21-1. TRBV21-1 is reported as a pseudogene. The CDR3 extends over 11 amino acids. CDR3 protein: CARDECYGYTF. CDR3 DNA sequence: TGTGCCAGAGACGAATGCTATGGCTACACCTTC.

This clonotype was counted at least ten times. The chain couples TRBV6-2 or TRBV6-3 to TRBJ1-2; weak D call: TRBD1 (5 bases). The CDR3 sequence is 13 residues long. Germline V gene sequence: CDR1 MNHEY, CDR2 SVGEGT. V was shortened by 8 bases and J by 2 bases, with 12 bases between the two germline ends. CDR3 in amino acids: CASLETANYGYTF. The DNA of the CDR3 is TGTGCCAGCCTAGAGACAGCCAACTATGGCTACACCTTC.

CDR3 amino acids: CASSSHFKTSGSSYNEQFF. CDR3 sequence (DNA): TGTGCCAGCAGCTCCCACTTTAAGACTAGCGGGAGCTCCTACAATGAGCAGTTCTTC. The genes are TRBV7-2 and TRBJ2-1; TRBD2 matches 12 bases. Germline trimming cut 4 bases from V and 0 bases from J; bases unmatched to any gene: 10. The CDR3 consists of 19 residues. Germline V gene lookup returns CDR1 SGHTA and CDR2 FQGNSA.

Worth noting for this clonotype: This may come from a read error, since a much larger clone is one base off. The chain recombines TRBV20-1 with TRBJ1-1; D remains ambiguous. Germline CDR1 DFQATT, CDR2 SNEGSKA (reference sequence). This CDR3 comprises 12 residues. The CDR3 sequence: CRASYPGAEAFF. CDR3 DNA: TGCAGAGCTAGTTACCCGGGAGCTGAAGCTTTCTTT.

In this sample, this clonotype turned up a few times. A read error is possible here, since a much larger clone lies one base away. This chain links TRBV20-1 with TRBJ2-1; 7 bases agree with TRBD2. The germline V gene encodes CDR1 DFQATT and CDR2 SNEGSKA (reference sequence). The CDR3 is 15 residues long. J lost 7 bases, V lost 3 bases, and 12 bases had no gene match. The CDR3 DNA reads TGCAGTGCTAGGTTCGGACTAGTGTCTGGGAATGAGCAGTTCTTC. Its protein is CSARFGLVSGNEQFF.

About this clonotype: Given a much more abundant clone one base away, this may be a read error. The CDR3 is CTSSQETSASEQYF. In DNA form, the CDR3 reads TGTACCAGCAGCCAAGAAACTAGCGCGTCCGAGCAGTACTTC. This chain joins TRBV4-2 and TRBJ2-7; 7 positions match TRBD2. Germline V CDR1 and CDR2: LGHNA, YNFKEQ. CDR3 length equals 14 residues.

On this clonotype itself: This is likely a read error, given that the CDR3 carries no conserved phenylalanine or tryptophan at its end. The chain couples TRBV11-2 to TRBJ2-5, with 9 bases that match TRBD1. The CDR3 is made up of 15 amino acids. Per germline, CDR1 SGHAT and CDR2 FQNNGV. CDR3 coding DNA: TGTGCCAGCAGCTTACAACAGGGGGCCCAAGAGATCCAGTACTAC. Its translation is CASSLQQGAQEIQYY.

With respect to this clonotype: This may arise from a read error, as a much more abundant clone is one base away. The chain employs TRBV7-8 and TRBJ1-3; D possibly corresponds to TRBD1 (5 bases). CDR3 length equals 15 residues. Germline V gene lookup returns CDR1 SGHVS and CDR2 FQNEAQ. CDR3 sequence: CTSSLTENSGNTIYF. CDR3 coding DNA: TGTACCAGCAGCTTGACAGAAAACTCTGGAAACACCATATATTTT.

This chain connects TRBV6-2 or TRBV6-3 to TRBJ2-1, with D unclear. This CDR3 has 13 amino acids. V lost 9 bases to trimming and J lost 12 bases, with 21 bases between them. The V gene's germline CDR1 is MNHEY and CDR2 SVGEGT. The CDR3 coding sequence is TGTGCCAGTAAGCCGGATAGTAGGAATATGCAGTTCTTC. It codes for CASKPDSRNMQFF.

This clonotype showed up many times. The J gene is TRBJ2-3, the V gene TRBV20-1, with TRBD2 identical over 7 bases. Unmatched junction bases numbered 14, after V lost 6 bases and J lost 5 bases. The CDR3 is made up of 15 amino acids. CDR1 and CDR2 from the germline V gene are DFQATT and SNEGSKA (reference sequence). For the CDR3, the DNA is TGCAGTGCCCCCGAGGGCGGGAGTGCCGTAGATACGCAGTATTTT. Encoded protein: CSAPEGGSAVDTQYF.

CDR3 in DNA: TGCGCCATCAGACTCCTAAGGCAGAAGAATGAGCAGTTCTTC. It specifies CAIRLLRQKNEQFF. The rearrangement joins TRBV23-1 to TRBJ2-1; no firm D call. TRBV23-1 is filed as an ORF, its function uncertain. V lost 10 bases and J 7 bases, leaving 20 bases between the germline ends. The CDR3 contains 14 residues.

V is TRBV11-1 and J is TRBJ2-1; D is unclear. Germline loops: CDR1 SGHAT, CDR2 FQDESV (reference sequence). Trimming cost V 3 bases and J 10 bases, with 13 bases left between them. This CDR3 is built from 13 residues. CDR3 in DNA: TGTGCCAGCAGCTTCCCTCCACGCGGCGAGCAGTTCTTC. Translation: CASSFPPRGEQFF.

A note on this clonotype: One junction end does not reproduce the germline sequence, and a read error may be involved. The chain uses TRBV12-3 or TRBV12-4 and TRBJ1-1; D remains unclear. CDR3 length: 12 residues. CDR3 loop: CSGSLKTLEAYF. As DNA, the CDR3 is TGTTCCGGCAGTTTAAAGACACTTGAAGCTTACTTT.

In the case of this clonotype: An end of the junction differs from the germline gene, which may be a read error. The gene calls are TRBV6-1 and TRBJ2-2, with D maybe TRBD2 (7 bases). The germline CDR1 and CDR2 sequences are MNHNS and SASEGT. The length of the CDR3 is 16 residues. The CDR3 here is CTSIPKGGINTGELFF. The CDR3 coding sequence is TGTACCAGCATCCCAAAGGGGGGGATTAACACCGGGGAGCTGTTTTTT.

About this clonotype itself: This may arise from a read error, as a much more abundant clone is one base away. The chain combines TRBV5-6 with TRBJ1-2; TRBD1 agrees at 8 bases. The CDR3 extends over 14 amino acids. Per the germline V gene, CDR1 is SGHDT and CDR2 is YYEEEE. The CDR3 nucleotides are TGTGTCAGCAGCTGGACAGGGTCCGTCTATGGCTACACCTTC. Its translation is CVSSWTGSVYGYTF.

The chain uses TRBV29-1 and TRBJ2-5; D perhaps matches TRBD1 (6 bases). Looked up from germline, CDR1 is SQVTM and CDR2 is ANQGSEA. The CDR3 runs 13 residues. V lost 8 bases and J 2 bases, leaving 15 bases between the germline ends. This chain's CDR3 is CSIFRDTQETQYF. CDR3 sequence (DNA): TGCAGCATTTTCCGGGACACACAAGAGACCCAGTACTTC.

This clonotype was seen ten or more times. V usage is TRBV5-6 and J usage is TRBJ2-7; the D is unclear. Germline CDR1 SGHDT, CDR2 YYEEEE. The CDR3 is made up of 13 amino acids. Trimming took 2 bases from V and 0 from J, leaving 6 bases between them. CDR3 coding DNA: TGTGCCAGCAGCTTAGCAAACTCCTACGAGCAGTACTTC. It codes for CASSLANSYEQYF.

Regarding this clonotype: This could be a read error, since a much larger clone is one nucleotide away. V gene TRBV29-1 combines with J gene TRBJ2-1; D is perhaps TRBD1 (5 bases). From germline, CDR1 is SQVTM and CDR2 ANQGSEA. The CDR3 has 14 residues. CDR3 region: CSVVGWGFPNEHFF. Here the CDR3 DNA reads TGCAGCGTTGTGGGGTGGGGCTTCCCCAATGAGCACTTCTTC.